A single T cell receptor beta chain is shown here with its context. Primers: 60 Vbeta forward and 13 Jbeta reverse. Clones were read by immunoSEQ multiplex PCR, and TCRdb kept only the in-frame ones, dropping some. The table shows approximately 290,000 clones, with about 80% occurring only once. The CDR3 totals 13 residues. Germline CDR1 and CDR2: SGHTA and FQGTGA. Trimming cost V 5 bases and J 1 base, with 8 bases left between them. The sample originates from a study of cytomegalovirus exposure and HLA in healthy donors. The origin of this receptor is a girl aged 2 to 10 in good health and CMV-seronegative. Sequenced input: PBMCs. The chain links TRBV7-3 to TRBJ1-1; D not certain. The CDR3 DNA is TGTGCCAGCAGCGGGGAGGGGAACACTGAAGCTTTCTTT. This encodes CASSGEGNTEAFF.